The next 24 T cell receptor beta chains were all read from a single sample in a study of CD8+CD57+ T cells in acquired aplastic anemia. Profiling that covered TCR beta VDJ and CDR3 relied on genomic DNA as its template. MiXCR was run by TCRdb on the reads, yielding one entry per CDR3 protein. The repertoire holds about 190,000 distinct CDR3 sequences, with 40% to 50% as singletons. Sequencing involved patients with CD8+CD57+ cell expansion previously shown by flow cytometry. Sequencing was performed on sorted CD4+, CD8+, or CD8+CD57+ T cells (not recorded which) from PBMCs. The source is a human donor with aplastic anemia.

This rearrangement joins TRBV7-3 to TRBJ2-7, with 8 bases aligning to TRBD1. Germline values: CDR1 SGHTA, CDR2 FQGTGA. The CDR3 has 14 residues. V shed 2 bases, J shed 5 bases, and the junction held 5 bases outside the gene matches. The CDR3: CASSLGQGWDEQYF. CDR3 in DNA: TGTGCCAGCAGCTTAGGACAGGGTTGGGACGAGCAGTACTTC.

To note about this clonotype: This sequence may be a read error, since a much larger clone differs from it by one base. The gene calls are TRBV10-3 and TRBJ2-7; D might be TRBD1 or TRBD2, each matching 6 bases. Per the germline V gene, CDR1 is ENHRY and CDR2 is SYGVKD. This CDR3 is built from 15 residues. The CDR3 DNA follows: TGTGTGGCCAAAAGGGGGGAGGCAGGCACCTACGAGCAGTACTTC. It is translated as CVAKRGEAGTYEQYF.

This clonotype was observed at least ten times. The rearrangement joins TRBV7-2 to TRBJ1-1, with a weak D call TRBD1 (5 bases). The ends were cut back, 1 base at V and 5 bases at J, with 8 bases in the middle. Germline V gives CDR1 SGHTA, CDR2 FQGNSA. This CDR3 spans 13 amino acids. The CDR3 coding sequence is TGTGCCAGCAGCTTAGGGGGACGGACTGAAGCTTTCTTT. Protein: CASSLGGRTEAFF.

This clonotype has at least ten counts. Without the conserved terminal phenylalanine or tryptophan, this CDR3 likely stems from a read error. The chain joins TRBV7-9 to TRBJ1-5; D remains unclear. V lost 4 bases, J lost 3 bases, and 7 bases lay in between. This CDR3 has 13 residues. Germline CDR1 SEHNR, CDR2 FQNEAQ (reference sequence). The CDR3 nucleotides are TGTGCCAGCAGCTCCTCCCCCAATCAGCCCCAGCATCTT. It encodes CASSSSPNQPQHL.

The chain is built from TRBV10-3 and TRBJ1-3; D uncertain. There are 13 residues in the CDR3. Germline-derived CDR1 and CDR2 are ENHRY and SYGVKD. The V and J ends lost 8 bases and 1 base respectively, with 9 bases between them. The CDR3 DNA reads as TGTGCCATCTCTTGGAGTTCTGGAAACACCATATATTTT. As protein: CAISWSSGNTIYF.

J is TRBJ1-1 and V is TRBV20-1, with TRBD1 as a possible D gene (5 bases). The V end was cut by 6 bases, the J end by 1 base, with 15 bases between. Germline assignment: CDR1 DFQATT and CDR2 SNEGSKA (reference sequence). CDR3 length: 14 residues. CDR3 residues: CSAYRDGENTEAFF. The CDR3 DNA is TGCAGTGCGTATCGGGACGGGGAGAACACTGAAGCTTTCTTT.

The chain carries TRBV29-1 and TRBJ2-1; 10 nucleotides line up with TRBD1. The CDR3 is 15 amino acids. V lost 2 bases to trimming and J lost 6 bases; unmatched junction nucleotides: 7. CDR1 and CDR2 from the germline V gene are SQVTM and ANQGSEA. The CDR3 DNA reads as TGCAGCGTTGAAAAGGGACAGGGGTCGGGCAATGAGCAGTTCTTC. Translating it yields CSVEKGQGSGNEQFF.

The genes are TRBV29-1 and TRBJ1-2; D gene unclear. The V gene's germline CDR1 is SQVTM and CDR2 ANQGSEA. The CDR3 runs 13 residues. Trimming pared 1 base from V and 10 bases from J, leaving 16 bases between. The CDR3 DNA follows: TGCAGCGTTGAAGTGACGGGATCGTTTGTCTACACCTTC. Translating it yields CSVEVTGSFVYTF.

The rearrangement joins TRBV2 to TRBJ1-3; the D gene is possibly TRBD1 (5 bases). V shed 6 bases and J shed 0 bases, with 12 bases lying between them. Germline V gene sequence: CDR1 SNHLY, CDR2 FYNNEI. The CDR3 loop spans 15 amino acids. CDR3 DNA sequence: TGTGCCAGCAGACCTACCGGGGGCTCTGGAAACACCATATATTTT. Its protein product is CASRPTGGSGNTIYF.

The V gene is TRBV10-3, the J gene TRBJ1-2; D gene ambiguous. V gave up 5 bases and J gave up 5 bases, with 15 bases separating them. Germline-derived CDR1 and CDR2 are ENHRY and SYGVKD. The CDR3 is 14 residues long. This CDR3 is CAISPQTIKYGYTF. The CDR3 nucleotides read TGTGCCATCAGTCCCCAAACAATTAAATATGGCTACACCTTC.

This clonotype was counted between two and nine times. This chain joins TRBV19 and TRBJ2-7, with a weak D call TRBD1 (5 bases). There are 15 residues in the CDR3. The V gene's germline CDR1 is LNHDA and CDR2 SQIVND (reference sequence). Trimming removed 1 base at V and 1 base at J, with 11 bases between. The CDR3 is CASSIGWQGSYEQYF. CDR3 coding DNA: TGTGCCAGTAGTATAGGCTGGCAGGGATCCTACGAGCAGTACTTC.

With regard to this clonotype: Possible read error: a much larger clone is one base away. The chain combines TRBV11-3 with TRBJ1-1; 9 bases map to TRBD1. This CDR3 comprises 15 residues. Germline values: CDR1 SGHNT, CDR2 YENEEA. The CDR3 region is CTSSLQGARGTEAFF. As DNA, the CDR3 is TGTACCAGCAGCTTACAGGGGGCAAGGGGCACTGAAGCTTTCTTT.

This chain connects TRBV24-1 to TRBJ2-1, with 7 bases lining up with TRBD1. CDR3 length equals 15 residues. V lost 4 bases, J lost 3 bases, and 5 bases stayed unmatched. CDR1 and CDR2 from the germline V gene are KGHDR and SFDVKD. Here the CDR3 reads CATSEHGQVYNEQFF. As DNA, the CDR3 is TGTGCCACCAGTGAGCATGGACAGGTCTACAATGAGCAGTTCTTC.

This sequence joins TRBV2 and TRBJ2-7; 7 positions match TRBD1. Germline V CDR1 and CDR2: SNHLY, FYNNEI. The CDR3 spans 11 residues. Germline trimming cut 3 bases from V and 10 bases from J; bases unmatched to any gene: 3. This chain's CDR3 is CASSDAGGQYF. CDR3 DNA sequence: TGTGCCAGCAGTGACGCAGGGGGTCAGTACTTC.

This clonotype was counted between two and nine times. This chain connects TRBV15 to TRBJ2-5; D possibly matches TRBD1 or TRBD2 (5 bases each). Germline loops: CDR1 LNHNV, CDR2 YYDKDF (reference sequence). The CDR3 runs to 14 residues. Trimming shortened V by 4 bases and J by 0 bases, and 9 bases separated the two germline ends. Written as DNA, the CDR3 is TGTGCCACCAGCAAACCGGGGCACCAAGAGACCCAGTACTTC. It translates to CATSKPGHQETQYF.

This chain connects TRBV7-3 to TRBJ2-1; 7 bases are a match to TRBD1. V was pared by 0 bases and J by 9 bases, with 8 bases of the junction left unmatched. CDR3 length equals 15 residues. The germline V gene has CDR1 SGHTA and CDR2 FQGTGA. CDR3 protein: CASSLTQGETIEQFF. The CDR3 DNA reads TGTGCCAGCAGCTTAACGCAGGGGGAGACAATTGAGCAGTTCTTC.

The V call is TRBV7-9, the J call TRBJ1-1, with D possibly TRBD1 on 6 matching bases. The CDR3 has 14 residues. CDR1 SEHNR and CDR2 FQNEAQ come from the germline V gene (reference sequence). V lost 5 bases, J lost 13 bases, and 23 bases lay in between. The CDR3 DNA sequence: TGTGCCAGCAGCCTGGGTTCGGATCTAAAGGGGGTTTTCTTT. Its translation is CASSLGSDLKGVFF.

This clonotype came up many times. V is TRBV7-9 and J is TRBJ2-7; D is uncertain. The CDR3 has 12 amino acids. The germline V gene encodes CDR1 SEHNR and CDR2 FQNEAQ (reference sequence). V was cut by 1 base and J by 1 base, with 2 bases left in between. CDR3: CASSLGSYEQYF. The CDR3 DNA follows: TGTGCCAGCAGCTTAGGGTCCTACGAGCAGTACTTC. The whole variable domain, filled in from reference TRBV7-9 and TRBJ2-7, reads DTGVSQNPRHKITKRGQNVTFRCDPISEHNRLYWYRQTLGQGPEFLTYFQNEAQLEKSRLLSDRFSAERPKGSFSTLEIQRTEQGDSAMYLCASSLGSYEQYFGPGTRLTVT.

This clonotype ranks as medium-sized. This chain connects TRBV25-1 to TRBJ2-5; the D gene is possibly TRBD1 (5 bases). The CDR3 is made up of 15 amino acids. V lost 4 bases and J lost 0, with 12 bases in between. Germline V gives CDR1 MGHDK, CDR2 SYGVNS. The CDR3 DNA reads TGTGCCAGCAGTGCCGACAGACAGTACCAAGAGACCCAGTACTTC. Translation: CASSADRQYQETQYF.

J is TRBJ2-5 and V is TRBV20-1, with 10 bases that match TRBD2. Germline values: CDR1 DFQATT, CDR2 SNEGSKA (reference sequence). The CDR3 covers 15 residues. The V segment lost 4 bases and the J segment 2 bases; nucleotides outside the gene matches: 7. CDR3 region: CSATSGGLEQETQYF. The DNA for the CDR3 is TGCAGTGCTACTAGCGGGGGACTCGAACAAGAGACCCAGTACTTC.

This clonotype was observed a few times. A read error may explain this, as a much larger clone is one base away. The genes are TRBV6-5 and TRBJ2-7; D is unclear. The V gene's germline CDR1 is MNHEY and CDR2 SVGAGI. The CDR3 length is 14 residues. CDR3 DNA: TGTGCCGGCAGTTACTCGACGGCATCCTACGAGCAGTACTTC. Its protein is CAGSYSTASYEQYF.

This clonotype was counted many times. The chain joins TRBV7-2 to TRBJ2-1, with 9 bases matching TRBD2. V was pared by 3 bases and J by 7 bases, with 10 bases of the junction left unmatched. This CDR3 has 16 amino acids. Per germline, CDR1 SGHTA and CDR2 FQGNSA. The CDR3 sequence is CASSFPLSGRTNEQFF. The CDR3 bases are TGTGCCAGCAGCTTCCCGCTAAGCGGGAGGACGAATGAGCAGTTCTTC.

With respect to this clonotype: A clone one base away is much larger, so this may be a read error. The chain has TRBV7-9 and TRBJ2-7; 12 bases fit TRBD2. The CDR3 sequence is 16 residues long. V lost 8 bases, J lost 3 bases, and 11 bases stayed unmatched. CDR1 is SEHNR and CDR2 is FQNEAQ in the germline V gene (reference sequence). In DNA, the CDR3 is TGTGCCAGCGGCCCCCAAGAGACTAGCGGGAGCTACGAGCAGTACTTC. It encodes CASGPQETSGSYEQYF.

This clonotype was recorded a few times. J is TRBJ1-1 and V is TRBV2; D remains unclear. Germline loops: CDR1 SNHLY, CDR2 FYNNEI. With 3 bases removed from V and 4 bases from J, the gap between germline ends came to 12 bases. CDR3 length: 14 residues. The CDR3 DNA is TGTGCCAGCAGTGATCCCGCGGGGAGCACTGAAGCTTTCTTT. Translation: CASSDPAGSTEAFF.